The 16 T cell receptor beta chains below come from one sample, sequenced in a study of shared clonotypes between healthy human individuals. Assay used: immunoSEQ multiplex PCR; TCRdb lists only in-frame clones, some missing. The repertoire holds some 1.1 million clones, with roughly 77% as singletons. Material for sequencing was memory CD4+ T cells from PBMCs. Stated subset: CD45RA-negative fraction. The receptors here all came from a man between 18 and 29 years old in good health. Some clones in this sample may be carry-over from other donors' samples.

The genes are TRBV5-4 and TRBJ2-3; D call uncertain. The CDR3 sequence is 13 residues long. V dropped 6 bases and J dropped 1 base, with 9 bases sitting between them. Germline-derived CDR1 and CDR2 are SGHNT and YYREEE (reference sequence). The CDR3 sequence: CASMTGGTDTQYF. The CDR3 DNA is TGTGCCAGCATGACTGGAGGCACAGATACGCAGTATTTT. Using reference TRBV5-4 and TRBJ2-3 for the parts outside the CDR3, the full variable domain is ETGVTQSPTHLIKTRGQQVTLRCSSQSGHNTVSWYQQALGQGPQFIFQYYREEENGRGNFPPRFSGLQFPNYSSELNVNALELDDSALYLCASMTGGTDTQYFGPGTRLTVL.

The CDR3 spells CASSLTLRREKLFF. The CDR3 bases are TGTGCCAGCAGTCTAACCCTCAGGAGGGAAAAACTGTTTTTT. The chain couples TRBV27 to TRBJ1-4; D is ambiguous. CDR3 length: 14 residues. Trimming pared 5 bases from V and 8 bases from J, leaving 15 bases between. From germline, CDR1 is MNHEY and CDR2 SMNVEV (reference sequence). Complete variable domain (other parts from reference TRBV27 and TRBJ1-4): EAQVTQNPRYLITVTGKKLTVTCSQNMNHEYMSWYRQDPGLGLRQIYYSMNVEVTDKGDVPEGYKVSRKEKRNFPLILESPSPNQTSLYFCASSLTLRREKLFFGSGTQLSVL.

The gene calls are TRBV14 and TRBJ1-3, with D unclear. V was cut by 0 bases and J by 2 bases, with 8 bases left in between. Germline V gives CDR1 SGHDN, CDR2 FVKESK. The CDR3 covers 15 residues. DNA for the CDR3: TGTGCCAGCAGCCAAGACCCCGACCCTGGAAACACCATATATTTT. As protein: CASSQDPDPGNTIYF.

The table lists this clone with a count of one. Other DNA sequences in the sample encode the same CDR3. V gene TRBV18 combines with J gene TRBJ1-5, with D possibly being TRBD1 (6 bases). Germline-derived CDR1 and CDR2 are KGHSH and LQKENI. Trimming left V 2 bases short and J 4 bases short, with 9 bases between. The CDR3 contains 14 residues. CDR3 DNA: TGTGCCAGCTCACCATCAAGGGGGAATCAGCCCCAGCATTTT. Encoded protein: CASSPSRGNQPQHF.

The CDR3, as DNA: TGCGCCAGCAGCCGCAATGGGGGTAATGAGCAGTTCTTC. It specifies CASSRNGGNEQFF. V gene TRBV5-1 combines with J gene TRBJ2-1; the D call may be TRBD1 or TRBD2 (5 bases each). Germline V gives CDR1 SGHRS, CDR2 YFSETQ. The V gene lost 4 bases and the J gene lost 7 bases, with 12 bases spanning the gap. The CDR3 sequence is 13 residues long.

In the case of this clone: Since a much larger clone is just one base distant, this may be a read error. In the same sample, other DNA sequences code for this CDR3. The chain employs TRBV28 and TRBJ2-6; D call uncertain. Germline-derived CDR1 and CDR2 are MDHEN and SYDVKM. The CDR3 is 13 amino acids. Trimming stripped 6 bases from V and 0 bases from J, with 3 bases between. The CDR3 region is CASRLSGANVLTF. The CDR3 bases are TGTGCCAGCAGGCTCTCTGGGGCCAACGTCCTGACTTTC.

Concerning this clone: The same CDR3 arises from other DNA sequences in this sample as well. The chain recombines TRBV5-1 with TRBJ2-5, with D possibly being TRBD1 (6 bases). The ends were cut back, 0 bases at V and 2 bases at J, with 8 bases in the middle. The CDR3 has 14 residues. Germline CDR1 is SGHRS and CDR2 is YFSETQ. As DNA, the CDR3 is TGCGCCAGCAGCTTGGCGCAGGGGCAAGAGACCCAGTACTTC. Its translation is CASSLAQGQETQYF.

A few counts support this clone. The chain links TRBV29-1 to TRBJ2-1, with 9 bases that match TRBD2. CDR1 SQVTM and CDR2 ANQGSEA come from the germline V gene. The length of the CDR3 is 16 residues. Trimming at V came to 4 bases and at J to 1 base, leaving 8 bases not matched to a gene. In nucleotides, the CDR3 is TGCAGCGTTGGGGGCGGGAGGGATGGGTCCTACAATGAGCAGTTCTTC. Translating it yields CSVGGGRDGSYNEQFF.

The CDR3 DNA reads TGTGCCAGCAGCGAGGGACTAGCGGCAGATACGCAGTATTTT. This translates into CASSEGLAADTQYF. This chain connects TRBV7-9 to TRBJ2-3, with 11 bases identical to TRBD2. This CDR3 contains 14 residues. The germline gives CDR1 SEHNR, CDR2 FQNEAQ (reference sequence). J gave up 4 bases and V 5 bases, and 2 bases lay outside the gene matches.

The chain is built from TRBV28 and TRBJ2-7, with D possibly matching TRBD1 (5 bases). CDR3 length: 11 residues. The V end was cut by 2 bases, the J end by 11 bases, with 10 bases between. Per germline, CDR1 MDHEN and CDR2 SYDVKM. The CDR3 protein is CASSLRGQKYF. The CDR3 DNA reads as TGTGCCAGCAGTTTAAGGGGTCAGAAGTACTTC.

This chain links TRBV9 with TRBJ2-3, with 8 bases fitting TRBD1. The CDR3 contains 16 residues. With V trimmed by 1 base and J by 0 bases, 4 bases remained unmatched. The germline V gene has CDR1 SGDLS and CDR2 YYNGEE. The CDR3 bases are TGTGCCAGCAGCGTATCGGGGACAGGCAGCACAGATACGCAGTATTTT. Its protein product is CASSVSGTGSTDTQYF.

The CDR3 loop reads CASSDIRGSSSGNTIYF. CDR3 in DNA: TGTGCCAGCAGTGACATACGGGGCAGTTCTTCTGGAAACACCATATATTTT. The V call is TRBV6-1, the J call TRBJ1-3; D may be TRBD1 (5 bases). The V end lost 3 bases, the J end lost 1 base, and 16 bases lay between the germline ends. This CDR3 has 17 amino acids. Germline V CDR1 and CDR2: MNHNS, SASEGT.

V and J are TRBV7-3 and TRBJ2-1; D gene ambiguous. The CDR3 is made up of 16 amino acids. The ends were cut back, 0 bases at V and 1 base at J, with 10 bases in the middle. Per germline, CDR1 SGHTA and CDR2 FQGTGA. Here the CDR3 reads CASSLTAADSYNEQFF. The CDR3 nucleotides are TGTGCCAGCAGCTTAACGGCGGCGGATTCCTACAATGAGCAGTTCTTC.

This rearrangement joins TRBV27 to TRBJ2-7, with a weak D call TRBD1 (6 bases). The CDR3 sequence is 17 residues long. The ends were cut back, 6 bases at V and 3 bases at J, with 24 bases in the middle. CDR1 is MNHEY, CDR2 SMNVEV, per germline (reference sequence). The CDR3 DNA sequence: TGTGCCAGCAGCCCCCCGTCCGGCAGGGGAAGACACTACGAGCAGTACTTC. It yields the protein CASSPPSGRGRHYEQYF.

Note on this clone: A junction end diverges from the germline sequence, so it may reflect a read error. The J gene is TRBJ2-1, the V gene TRBV2; perhaps TRBD1 as D (5 bases). From germline, CDR1 is SNHLY and CDR2 FYNNEI. The CDR3 contains 12 residues. The DNA for the CDR3 is TGTGCCAGCAGTGATCAAGGCGACAGCCGGCTCTTC. Translated: CASSDQGDSRLF.

The V call is TRBV27, the J call TRBJ1-5; D might be TRBD1 (6 bases). The germline V and J ends were trimmed by 0 bases and 0 bases, with 12 bases remaining between them. The CDR3 covers 17 residues. CDR1 MNHEY and CDR2 SMNVEV come from the germline V gene (reference sequence). The CDR3 DNA is TGTGCCAGCAGTTTATCGAAGATAGGGGGTAGCAATCAGCCCCAGCATTTT. This gives the protein CASSLSKIGGSNQPQHF.